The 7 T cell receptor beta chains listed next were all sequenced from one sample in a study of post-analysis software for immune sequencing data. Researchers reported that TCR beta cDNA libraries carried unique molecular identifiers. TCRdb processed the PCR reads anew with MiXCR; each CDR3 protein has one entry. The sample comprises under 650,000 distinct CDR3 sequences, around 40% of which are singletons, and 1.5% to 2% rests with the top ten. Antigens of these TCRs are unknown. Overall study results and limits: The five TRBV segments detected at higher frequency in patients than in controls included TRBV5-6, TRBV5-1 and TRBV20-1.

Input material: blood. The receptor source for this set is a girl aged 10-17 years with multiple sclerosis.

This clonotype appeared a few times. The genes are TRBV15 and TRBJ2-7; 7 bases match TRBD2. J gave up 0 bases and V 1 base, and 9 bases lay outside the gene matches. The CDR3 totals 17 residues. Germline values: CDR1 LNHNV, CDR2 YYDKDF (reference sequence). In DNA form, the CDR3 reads TGTGCCACCAGCAGAGTGATGTCTAGCGGAAGCTCCTACGAGCAGTACTTC. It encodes CATSRVMSSGSSYEQYF.

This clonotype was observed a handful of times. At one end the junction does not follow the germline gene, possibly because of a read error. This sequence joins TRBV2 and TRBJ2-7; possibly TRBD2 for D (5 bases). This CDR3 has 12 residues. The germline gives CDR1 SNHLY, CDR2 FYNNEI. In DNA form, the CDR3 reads TGTGCCAGCAGTCAAGCAGAGCGGGAGCAGTACTTC. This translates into CASSQAEREQYF.

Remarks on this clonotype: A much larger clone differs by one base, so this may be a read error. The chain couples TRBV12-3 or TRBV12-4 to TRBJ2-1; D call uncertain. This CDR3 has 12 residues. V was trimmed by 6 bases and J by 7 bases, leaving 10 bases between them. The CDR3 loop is CASSPTRNEQFF. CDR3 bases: TGTGCCAGCAGCCCTACAAGGAATGAGCAGTTCTTC.

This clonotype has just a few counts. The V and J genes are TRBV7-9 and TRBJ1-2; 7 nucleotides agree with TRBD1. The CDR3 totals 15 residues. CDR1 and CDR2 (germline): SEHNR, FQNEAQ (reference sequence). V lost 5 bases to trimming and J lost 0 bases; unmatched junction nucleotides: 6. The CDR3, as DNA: TGTGCCAGCAGCCCCCTTGGGACAGCTAACTATGGCTACACCTTC. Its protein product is CASSPLGTANYGYTF.

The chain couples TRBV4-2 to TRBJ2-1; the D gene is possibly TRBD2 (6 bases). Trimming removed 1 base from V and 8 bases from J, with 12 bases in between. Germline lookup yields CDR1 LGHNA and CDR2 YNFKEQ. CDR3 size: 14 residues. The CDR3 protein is CASSQVGRGDEQFF. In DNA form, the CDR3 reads TGTGCCAGCAGCCAAGTGGGGCGGGGCGATGAGCAGTTCTTC.

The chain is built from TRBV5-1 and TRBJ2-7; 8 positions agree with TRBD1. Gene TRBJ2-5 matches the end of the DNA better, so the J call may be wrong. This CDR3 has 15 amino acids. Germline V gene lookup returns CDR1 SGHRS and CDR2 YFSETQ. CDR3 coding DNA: TGCGCCAGCAGCTCAATACAGGGGGTTCTAGAGACCCAGTACTTC. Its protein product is CASSSIQGVLETQYF.

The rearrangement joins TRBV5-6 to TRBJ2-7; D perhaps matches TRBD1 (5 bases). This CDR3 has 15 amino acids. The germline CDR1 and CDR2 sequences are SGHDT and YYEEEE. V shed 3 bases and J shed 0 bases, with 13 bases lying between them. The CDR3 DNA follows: TGTGCCAGCAGCTCGACGGCGGACAACTCCTACGAGCAGTACTTC. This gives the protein CASSSTADNSYEQYF.